The 20 T cell receptor beta chains presented below share a single source sample, sequenced in a study of siplizumab effects on memory and regulatory T cells. The protocol was immunoSEQ multiplex PCR, while the TCRdb copy is restricted to in-frame clones and leaves out a portion. The sample yields some 73,000 clones, 93% seen once. The sequencing sample was made of CD8+ T cells sorted from blood. The source of these receptors is a human donor in good health.

The gene calls are TRBV6-1 and TRBJ2-1; a possible D gene is TRBD2 (5 bases). CDR1 MNHNS and CDR2 SASEGT come from the germline V gene. This CDR3 spans 15 amino acids. Between the trimmed V and J ends, which lost 4 bases and 2 bases, there was a span of 12 bases. CDR3 DNA sequence: TGTGCCAGCAGTGCAATAAGCGGAACCTACAATGAGCAGTTCTTC. Amino acids: CASSAISGTYNEQFF.

The gene calls are TRBV28 and TRBJ2-5; TRBD2 agrees at 7 bases. There are 14 residues in the CDR3. The junction had 6 bases not matched to a gene; V was cut back by 6 bases and J by 2 bases. In germline, CDR1 is MDHEN, CDR2 SYDVKM. CDR3 sequence: CASSYGGVQETQYF. Written as DNA, the CDR3 is TGTGCCAGCAGCTATGGGGGGGTACAAGAGACCCAGTACTTC.

The V gene is TRBV4-3, the J gene TRBJ1-1; D unresolved. V was pared by 4 bases and J by 0 bases, with 12 bases between. CDR1 is LGHNA, CDR2 YSLEER, per germline. The CDR3 spans 15 residues. The chain's CDR3 is CASSLLPSMNTEAFF. The DNA of the CDR3 is TGCGCCAGCAGCCTTCTTCCGTCAATGAACACTGAAGCTTTCTTT.

This rearrangement joins TRBV5-5 to TRBJ1-4; D gene uncertain. CDR1 is SGHKS and CDR2 is YYEKEE in the germline V gene (reference sequence). V lost 2 bases, J lost 0 bases, and 5 bases lay in between. The CDR3 runs 14 residues. In nucleotides, the CDR3 is TGTGCCAGCAGCTTCGGTGCAACTAATGAAAAACTGTTTTTT. Residues: CASSFGATNEKLFF.

The genes are TRBV29-1 and TRBJ2-7; 9 bases map to TRBD1. Trimming at V came to 7 bases and at J to 3 bases, leaving 16 bases not matched to a gene. The CDR3 loop spans 16 amino acids. Germline CDR1 SQVTM, CDR2 ANQGSEA. The CDR3 bases are TGCAGCGGACTCGGCGTCATGGACAGGGGTAACTACGAGCAGTACTTC. Encoded protein: CSGLGVMDRGNYEQYF.

The chain uses TRBV30 and TRBJ1-2; 9 bases agree with TRBD1. Per the germline V gene, CDR1 is GTSNPN and CDR2 is SVGIG (reference sequence). V shed 5 bases and J 4 bases; nucleotides not matched to a gene: 17. There are 17 residues in the CDR3. CDR3 sequence: CAWVPPLPGQGPYGYTF. In DNA, the CDR3 is TGTGCCTGGGTCCCCCCGTTGCCGGGACAGGGTCCCTATGGCTACACCTTC.

The chain links TRBV4-2 to TRBJ1-6, with no clear D. With 0 bases removed from V and 0 bases from J, the gap between germline ends came to 6 bases. The germline gives CDR1 LGHNA, CDR2 YNFKEQ. The CDR3 is 16 amino acids. CDR3 nucleotides: TGTGCCAGCAGCCAAGATCTAAGCTCCTATAATTCACCCCTCCACTTT. It specifies CASSQDLSSYNSPLHF.

The gene calls are TRBV4-1 and TRBJ1-5; D uncertain. Trimming removed 3 bases from V and 7 bases from J, with 10 bases in between. The V gene's germline CDR1 is MGHRA and CDR2 YSYEKL. The length of the CDR3 is 13 residues. The CDR3 loop reads CASSQVEGQPQHF. CDR3 bases: TGCGCCAGCAGCCAGGTCGAAGGGCAGCCCCAGCATTTT.

With respect to this clone: This CDR3 is also generated by other DNA sequences in the sample. The CDR3 region is CASSLSGVGQPQHF. The CDR3 bases are TGTGCCAGCAGTTTATCCGGGGTCGGTCAGCCCCAGCATTTT. V is TRBV27 and J is TRBJ1-5; no definite D call. Germline CDR1 reads MNHEY; CDR2 reads SMNVEV (reference sequence). The CDR3 is made up of 14 amino acids. V lost 0 bases to trimming and J lost 6 bases, with 9 bases between them.

The V call is TRBV29-1, the J call TRBJ1-1; 7 nucleotides line up with TRBD1. Trimming at V came to 6 bases and at J to 0 bases, leaving 4 bases not matched to a gene. Germline assignment: CDR1 SQVTM and CDR2 ANQGSEA. The CDR3 runs 13 residues. CDR3 loop: CSVPGQLNTEAFF. CDR3 coding DNA: TGCAGCGTCCCGGGACAGCTGAACACTGAAGCTTTCTTT.

The rearrangement joins TRBV6-4 to TRBJ2-1; TRBD1 agrees at 10 bases. Unmatched junction bases numbered 5, after V lost 6 bases and J lost 0 bases. Per germline, CDR1 MRHNA and CDR2 SNTAGT. The CDR3 runs 16 residues. The CDR3: CASSLRTGGSYNEQFF. The CDR3 nucleotides read TGTGCCAGCAGCCTAAGGACAGGGGGCTCCTACAATGAGCAGTTCTTC.

This chain joins TRBV5-1 and TRBJ2-3; 8 bases line up with TRBD2. Trimming removed 0 bases from V and 1 base from J; junction bases left unmatched: 1. The CDR3 contains 15 residues. The V gene's germline CDR1 is SGHRS and CDR2 YFSETQ. In DNA form, the CDR3 reads TGCGCCAGCAGCTTGGGAGCGGGGGGCACAGATACGCAGTATTTT. Encoded protein: CASSLGAGGTDTQYF.

This rearrangement joins TRBV13 to TRBJ2-1; TRBD2 might be the D (7 bases). This CDR3 has 16 residues. With 5 bases removed from V and 5 bases from J, the gap between germline ends came to 19 bases. The germline V gene has CDR1 PRHDT and CDR2 FYEKMQ (reference sequence). The CDR3 DNA reads as TGTGCCAGCAGCCCACAGGGAGCGGGGAGAAACAATGAGCAGTTCTTC. Translation: CASSPQGAGRNNEQFF.

The chain is built from TRBV2 and TRBJ2-3; unclear D gene. Germline loops: CDR1 SNHLY, CDR2 FYNNEI. Deletions cut 3 bases from V and 2 bases from J, with 9 bases between. CDR3 size: 14 residues. This CDR3 is CASSETGFTDTQYF. Written as DNA, the CDR3 is TGTGCCAGCAGTGAGACTGGATTCACAGATACGCAGTATTTT.

This chain uses TRBV29-1 with TRBJ2-3; D is perhaps TRBD1 (5 bases). In germline, CDR1 is SQVTM, CDR2 ANQGSEA. The CDR3 totals 15 residues. V lost 0 bases and J 6 bases, leaving 16 bases between the germline ends. In DNA form, the CDR3 reads TGCAGCGTTGAAGAGGGGCGGCTTCCCGCTGATACGCAGTATTTT. Amino acid sequence: CSVEEGRLPADTQYF.

The CDR3 protein is CASGVVPSSTDTQYF. The DNA for the CDR3 is TGTGCTAGTGGCGTAGTCCCCTCTAGCACAGATACGCAGTATTTT. The V call is TRBV12-5, the J call TRBJ2-3; D not resolved. The CDR3 consists of 15 residues. Germline V gives CDR1 LGHNT, CDR2 FRNRAP. The V end was cut by 6 bases, the J end by 0 bases, with 13 bases between.

This clone was seen only once. This chain connects TRBV10-3 to TRBJ2-7; D remains unclear. V lost 0 bases, J lost 5 bases, and 11 bases lay in between. The germline V gene has CDR1 ENHRY and CDR2 SYGVKD. The CDR3 is 14 amino acids. This CDR3 is CAISESIIKDEQYF. In DNA, the CDR3 is TGTGCCATCAGTGAGTCGATTATTAAGGACGAGCAGTACTTC.

The J gene is TRBJ1-2, the V gene TRBV30; D may be TRBD1 (6 bases). The length of the CDR3 is 13 residues. Germline-derived CDR1 and CDR2 are GTSNPN and SVGIG (reference sequence). Between the trimmed V and J ends, which lost 6 bases and 4 bases, there was a span of 15 bases. The CDR3 region has the DNA TGTGCCTGCCTAGGGGACACCCTCTATGGCTACACCTTC. Translation gives CACLGDTLYGYTF.

The chain couples TRBV27 to TRBJ2-7; 8 positions agree with TRBD1. J was trimmed by 5 bases and V by 2 bases; bases with no gene match: 8. This CDR3 contains 15 residues. CDR1 MNHEY and CDR2 SMNVEV come from the germline V gene (reference sequence). CDR3 region: CASSLLNKDRDEQYF. For the CDR3, the DNA is TGTGCCAGCAGTTTACTTAACAAGGACAGGGACGAGCAGTACTTC.

The gene calls are TRBV6-4 and TRBJ2-3; possibly TRBD2 for D (7 bases). Germline-derived CDR1 and CDR2 are MRHNA and SNTAGT. The CDR3 contains 18 residues. The ends were cut back, 2 bases at V and 6 bases at J, with 24 bases in the middle. CDR3 sequence: CASSDTPEGGGAWDTQYF. The CDR3 DNA is TGTGCCAGCAGTGACACTCCGGAGGGCGGGGGCGCCTGGGATACGCAGTATTTT.